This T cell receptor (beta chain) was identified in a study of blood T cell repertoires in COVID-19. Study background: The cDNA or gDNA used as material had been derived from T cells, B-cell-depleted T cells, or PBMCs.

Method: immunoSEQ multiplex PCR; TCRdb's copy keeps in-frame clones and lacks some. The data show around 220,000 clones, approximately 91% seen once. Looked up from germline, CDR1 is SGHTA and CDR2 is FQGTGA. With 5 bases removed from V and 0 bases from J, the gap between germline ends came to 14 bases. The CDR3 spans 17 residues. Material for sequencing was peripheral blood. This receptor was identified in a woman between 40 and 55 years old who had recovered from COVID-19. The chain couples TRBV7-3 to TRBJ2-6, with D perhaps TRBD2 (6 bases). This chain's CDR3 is CASSRGTFSSGANVLTF. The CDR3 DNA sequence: TGTGCCAGCAGCCGCGGGACGTTCAGCTCTGGGGCCAACGTCCTGACTTTC.